The clone carrying this TCR beta chain was seen more than once but under ten times. Its antigen is currently unknown. Populations isolated by sorting all had purity greater than 95%. This entry comes from a study of beta chain features in type 1 diabetes. The J segment lost 2 bases and the V segment lost 4 bases, leaving 1 base of the junction unmatched. Germline CDR1 reads KGHSH; CDR2 reads LQKENI. This CDR3 has 13 amino acids. Regarding the study as a whole: People with Type 1 diabetes carried modestly yet significantly shorter TCRB CDR3s in all four CD4+ subsets.

Reverse transcription of all isolated RNA meant that expressed TCRB transcripts were sequenced. Profiling relied on immunoSEQ multiplex PCR, and the TCRdb table lists in-frame clones only, not all of them. Here the sample spans 330,000 or so clones, about 18% being singletons. The TCR was taken from a woman younger than 30 in good health. The sample was naive CD4+ T cells from blood. This chain connects TRBV18 to TRBJ2-7; 8 positions agree with TRBD1. CDR3 sequence: CASSQGQAYEQYF. CDR3 in DNA: TGTGCCAGCTCACAGGGACAGGCCTACGAGCAGTACTTC.